The present T cell receptor beta chain was sequenced within a study of T cell clonality in common variable immunodeficiency. General study results and limits: What drives increased CVID clonality needs T cell subpopulation sequencing. Common variable immunodeficiency TCR beta sequences reportedly had fewer deletions and N-nucleotide insertions. CVID subjects had higher TCRbeta clonality than healthy controls, most marked in about a third.

This CDR3 is 14 amino acids long. The V gene's germline CDR1 is SNHLY and CDR2 FYNNEI. Trimming shortened V by 1 base and J by 7 bases, and 13 bases separated the two germline ends. Caucasian heritage predominated among both patients and controls. The protocol was immunoSEQ multiplex PCR, while the TCRdb copy is restricted to in-frame clones and leaves out a portion. The sample was found to contain some 32,000 clones, and every one recurs. This clone was recorded many times. Its antigen remains unknown. The read finishes 3 residues shy of the CDR3 end, and the germline J gene is used to complete it. V gene TRBV2 combines with J gene TRBJ1-2; TRBD1 is a possible D gene (5 bases). Material for sequencing was peripheral blood mononuclear cells. This clonotype originated in a person between 18 and 75 years old in good health. The CDR3 loop reads CASSEVTGSSGYTF. The CDR3 DNA, read in part, is TGTGCCAGCAGTGAAGTCACAGGCTCCTCTGGC.